This passage covers 21 T cell receptor beta chains from one sample sequenced in a study of blood T cell repertoires in COVID-19. Repertoires were generated with immunoSEQ multiplex PCR, while TCRdb's copy carries only in-frame clones and drops some. Counted here are 150,000 or so clones, less than 80% occurring once; the ten biggest clones make up around 4.2%. Sequenced material: peripheral blood. These receptors all stem from a woman of 80 years or more with active or convalescent COVID-19.

The CDR3 here is CASSVAVGNSPLHF. The DNA for the CDR3 is TGTGCCAGCAGCGTAGCTGTCGGGAATTCACCCCTCCACTTT. The rearrangement links TRBV9 to TRBJ1-6, with unresolved D. Germline V gene lookup returns CDR1 SGDLS and CDR2 YYNGEE. V was pared by 0 bases and J by 7 bases, with 8 bases between. The CDR3 length is 14 residues.

The CDR3 nucleotides read TGTGCCAGCTTTAAACAGTCGAACACTGAAGCTTTCTTT. It yields the protein CASFKQSNTEAFF. This chain links TRBV6-6 with TRBJ1-1, with D unclear. The CDR3 is 13 residues long. V was pared by 8 bases and J by 1 base, with 11 bases between. Germline V gene data show CDR1 as MNHNY and CDR2 as SVGAGI (reference sequence).

Only a few counts were recorded for this clone. The chain employs TRBV16 and TRBJ1-2, with 8 bases that match TRBD1. Germline CDR1 KGHSY, CDR2 FQNENV. The V gene end was trimmed by 4 bases and the J gene end by 6 bases; junction bases not matched to a gene: 10. This CDR3 comprises 15 residues. The CDR3 nucleotides read TGTGCCAGCAGCCGAAATGCCGGGACAGGCCATGGCTACACCTTC. This sequence encodes CASSRNAGTGHGYTF.

The CDR3 sequence: CASSERWDRGRQYF. Here the CDR3 DNA reads TGTGCCAGCAGTGAAAGGTGGGACAGGGGTCGGCAGTACTTC. The chain combines TRBV2 with TRBJ2-7, with 10 bases lining up with TRBD1. V was clipped by 2 bases and J by 9 bases; unmatched bases: 7. From germline, CDR1 is SNHLY and CDR2 FYNNEI. This CDR3 comprises 14 residues. The full variable domain, rest sourced from reference TRBV2 and TRBJ2-7, is EPEVTQTPSHQVTQMGQEVILRCVPISNHLYFYWYRQILGQKVEFLVSFYNNEISEKSEIFDDQFSVERPDGSNFTLKIRSTKLEDSAMYFCASSERWDRGRQYFGPGTRLTVT.

The CDR3 sequence: CASSVTDSNQPQHF. As DNA, the CDR3 is TGTGCCAGCAGCGTAACAGATAGCAATCAGCCCCAGCATTTT. The V and J genes are TRBV9 and TRBJ1-5, with D unresolved. The CDR3 is 14 amino acids. With 1 base removed from V and 0 bases from J, the gap between germline ends came to 5 bases. Germline V CDR1 and CDR2: SGDLS, YYNGEE.

Of note for this clone: The junction departs from germline at one end; a sequencing error may be responsible. V gene TRBV7-7 combines with J gene TRBJ2-1, with TRBD2 as a possible D gene (7 bases). The CDR3 totals 15 residues. CDR1 is SSHAT, CDR2 FNYEAQ, per germline (reference sequence). The CDR3 coding sequence is TGTGCTAGCAGCTTACTGGGGGGGCAGTACAATGAGCAGTTCTTC. Translating gives CASSLLGGQYNEQFF.

This chain links TRBV7-8 with TRBJ2-3; possible D gene TRBD1, 6 bases. The CDR3 spans 17 residues. Trimming took off 5 bases at V and 0 bases at J, with 18 bases between the two ends. In germline, CDR1 is SGHVS, CDR2 FQNEAQ. CDR3 loop: CASSPHNTGRSTDTQYF. CDR3 sequence (DNA): TGTGCCAGCAGCCCCCATAATACAGGGAGAAGCACAGATACGCAGTATTTT. The complete variable domain, with remaining parts taken from reference TRBV7-8 and TRBJ2-3, reads GAGVSQSPRYKVAKRGQDVALRCDPISGHVSLFWYQQALGQGPEFLTYFQNEAQLDKSGLPSDRFFAERPEGSVSTLKIQRTQQEDSAVYLCASSPHNTGRSTDTQYFGPGTRLTVL.

This sequence joins TRBV5-1 and TRBJ2-5; possible D gene TRBD2, 7 bases. Looked up from germline, CDR1 is SGHRS and CDR2 is YFSETQ. The CDR3 sequence is 15 residues long. V lost 4 bases, J lost 1 base, and 14 bases lay in between. The CDR3 reads CASSPGGQTQETQYF. The CDR3 region has the DNA TGCGCCAGCAGCCCCGGGGGGCAGACCCAAGAGACCCAGTACTTC.

V usage is TRBV6-6 and J usage is TRBJ1-1; D remains ambiguous. CDR1 and CDR2 (germline): MNHNY, SVGAGI (reference sequence). The CDR3 loop spans 14 amino acids. V was cut by 0 bases and J by 1 base, with 6 bases left in between. This CDR3 reads CASSYSAGNTEAFF. The CDR3 DNA reads as TGTGCCAGCAGTTACTCGGCAGGGAACACTGAAGCTTTCTTT.

DNA of the CDR3: TGTGCCATCAGTAGGGCAGGGGACAATGGCTACACCTTC. Amino acids: CAISRAGDNGYTF. V gene TRBV10-3 combines with J gene TRBJ1-2, with a possible D match to TRBD1 (6 bases). CDR3 size: 13 residues. With 5 bases removed from V and 6 bases from J, the gap between germline ends came to 13 bases. Germline V gene sequence: CDR1 ENHRY, CDR2 SYGVKD.

This clone appeared a few times. The rearrangement links TRBV11-2 to TRBJ1-1; 7 bases match TRBD1. V shed 3 bases, J shed 5 bases, and the junction held 3 bases outside the gene matches. Germline CDR1 reads SGHAT; CDR2 reads FQNNGV. This CDR3 is 13 amino acids long. The CDR3 protein is CASSLTGQTEAFF. The CDR3 nucleotides read TGTGCCAGCAGCTTGACAGGGCAAACTGAAGCTTTCTTT. The whole variable domain, filled in from reference TRBV11-2 and TRBJ1-1, reads EAGVAQSPRYKIIEKRQSVAFWCNPISGHATLYWYQQILGQGPKLLIQFQNNGVVDDSQLPKDRFSAERLKGVDSTLKIQPAKLEDSAVYLCASSLTGQTEAFFGQGTRLTVV.

This rearrangement joins TRBV5-1 to TRBJ2-5; D perhaps matches TRBD2 (5 bases). V shed 0 bases and J shed 2 bases, with 11 bases lying between them. The CDR3 has 15 residues. Germline CDR1 SGHRS, CDR2 YFSETQ. As DNA, the CDR3 is TGCGCCAGCAGCTTGGCCGGACTCAATCAAGAGACCCAGTACTTC. Translating gives CASSLAGLNQETQYF.

The V call is TRBV5-1, the J call TRBJ1-1; 8 nucleotides align to TRBD1. V lost 4 bases to trimming and J lost 2 bases; unmatched junction nucleotides: 7. There are 15 residues in the CDR3. Looked up from germline, CDR1 is SGHRS and CDR2 is YFSETQ. The CDR3 nucleotides read TGCGCCAGCAGCCCACGGACAGGGAGAAACACTGAAGCTTTCTTT. Its translation: CASSPRTGRNTEAFF.

Only a few counts were recorded for this clone. The chain has TRBV6-2 or TRBV6-3 and TRBJ2-7, with TRBD2 as a possible D gene (5 bases). The V end was cut by 0 bases, the J end by 6 bases, with 9 bases between. Germline V lookup: CDR1 MNHEY, CDR2 SVGEGT. This CDR3 is built from 13 residues. For the CDR3, the DNA is TGTGCCAGCAGTTACTCGAGGGTTGGCGAGCAGTACTTC. This encodes CASSYSRVGEQYF.

The chain has TRBV7-3 and TRBJ2-2; 7 nucleotides align to TRBD2. The germline CDR1 and CDR2 sequences are SGHTA and FQGTGA. CDR3 length equals 15 residues. Trimming removed 0 bases from V and 5 bases from J; junction bases left unmatched: 3. The CDR3 coding sequence is TGTGCCAGCAGCTTAACCGGGGGAGGGACCGGGGAGCTGTTTTTT. It codes for CASSLTGGGTGELFF.

The CDR3 DNA reads TGTGCCAGCAGTCTCCTACAGGGTTTCGGCATTCAGTACTTC. It codes for CASSLLQGFGIQYF. V and J are TRBV28 and TRBJ2-4; D possibly corresponds to TRBD1 (6 bases). The CDR3 runs 14 residues. The V gene's germline CDR1 is MDHEN and CDR2 SYDVKM. The ends were cut back, 5 bases at V and 9 bases at J, with 17 bases in the middle.

This clone was counted many times. This chain joins TRBV6-1 and TRBJ1-5, with D unclear. The germline V gene has CDR1 MNHNS and CDR2 SASEGT. V was cut by 0 bases and J by 5 bases, with 14 bases left in between. The CDR3 loop spans 16 amino acids. The CDR3 region has the DNA TGTGCCAGCAGTGAAGCCTTCACGTTGAGAGATCAGCCCCAGCATTTT. It codes for CASSEAFTLRDQPQHF.

This chain links TRBV7-2 with TRBJ1-2; D is undetermined. From germline, CDR1 is SGHTA and CDR2 FQGNSA. This CDR3 spans 15 amino acids. With 0 bases removed from V and 0 bases from J, the gap between germline ends came to 8 bases. The chain's CDR3 is CASSLAMAANYGYTF. The DNA of the CDR3 is TGTGCCAGCAGCTTAGCCATGGCAGCTAACTATGGCTACACCTTC.

This clone was recorded many times. This sequence joins TRBV5-1 and TRBJ1-2, with 7 nucleotides matching TRBD1. The junction had 8 bases not matched to a gene; V was cut back by 0 bases and J by 9 bases. Per germline, CDR1 SGHRS and CDR2 YFSETQ. CDR3 size: 14 residues. CDR3 amino acids: CASSLEGRGLSYTF. CDR3 DNA sequence: TGCGCCAGCAGCTTGGAGGGCAGGGGGTTGAGCTACACCTTC.

The chain carries TRBV4-3 and TRBJ2-1; D may be TRBD2 (6 bases). Germline-derived CDR1 and CDR2 are LGHNA and YSLEER. This CDR3 has 16 amino acids. V lost 2 bases, J lost 4 bases, and 15 bases lay in between. The CDR3 DNA reads as TGCGCCAGCAGCCAAACCATTAGCGGTCAATACAATGAGCAGTTCTTC. It encodes CASSQTISGQYNEQFF.

In its sample, this clone was seen a few times. This chain uses TRBV6-5 with TRBJ1-6; tentative D call: TRBD1 (5 bases). Trimming removed 6 bases at V and 7 bases at J, with 16 bases between. The CDR3 consists of 15 residues. The germline V gene encodes CDR1 MNHEY and CDR2 SVGAGI. CDR3 amino acids: CASSRGGRKNSPLHF. The DNA of the CDR3 is TGTGCCAGCAGCCGGGGGGGACGGAAAAATTCACCCCTCCACTTT.